The entry below describes one T cell receptor (beta chain). Its antigen is currently unknown. At baseline, cycle 4 day 1, and cycle 7 day 1, blood was sampled. Trimming took off 5 bases at V and 0 bases at J, with 7 bases between the two ends. The CDR3 totals 13 residues. Germline V lookup: CDR1 LNHDA, CDR2 SQIVND (reference sequence). These data belong to a study of OX40 agonist ivuxolimab in advanced cancers. Overall study findings and caveats: CD4+ T cells averaged fewer expanded clones than CD8+ T cells. The investigators did not determine what antigen specificity the expanded peripheral T cells had. CD4+ and CD8+ blood T cells expanded clonally by week 6 at 0.1 to 3.0 mg/kg.

Profiling relied on immunoSEQ multiplex PCR, and the TCRdb table lists in-frame clones only, not all of them. The table has around 50,000 clones, almost 85% seen once. The chain uses TRBV19 and TRBJ1-1; D unclear. The specimen comprised CD4+ or CD8+ T cells sorted from blood, sampled in a trial of the OX40 agonist ivuxolimab. The source is an adult with an advanced solid tumor such as melanoma, head and neck, liver or kidney cancer. The chain's CDR3 is CASSQTVNTEAFF. Written as DNA, the CDR3 is TGTGCCAGTAGTCAGACGGTGAACACTGAAGCTTTCTTT.